The source of this TCR beta chain is a study of shared clonotypes between healthy human individuals (dated by TCRdb to 2020 to 2022). Turning to the overall study: Two women and three men aged 18 to 49 years were included in the cohort. Blood TCR repertoires of about 5 healthy adults were deeply sequenced to estimate repertoire size and the extent of clonotype sharing between individuals. To increase sequencing depth and limit assay-specific biases, different laboratories used diverse techniques to prepare libraries and sequence TCR repertoires. Between about 0.85 and 9.5 billion PBMCs per donor were obtained by leukapheresis.

This clone appeared a few times. Its target antigen remains unknown. Within one base of it there is no much larger clone, and no base qualities were kept. Based on the germline V gene, the CDR1 and CDR2 sequences are MGHRA and YSYEKL. Including cysteine and phenylalanine, the CDR3 has 13 amino acids. Only CDR3 DNA is held: 39 bases, read in frame from base 1. V is cut by 0 bases and J by 12 bases, and the space between the germline ends is 12 bases. The paper as a whole reports these results and caveats: Pairwise subsampling indicated that sequencing depth was expected to affect the degree of clonotype sharing among donors. Sampling was limited to blood, and TCR repertoires in tissue likely differ from TCR repertoires in blood. The genetic and exposure-history diversity represented was limited by the small number of donors.

TCR CDR3 regions were amplified from genomic DNA by multiplex PCR using the deep immunoSEQ assay. For each cell subset, the extracted genomic DNA was distributed evenly across all wells of several immunoSEQ 96-well plates, and each plate served as one replicate. For unsorted PBMC, each replicate PCR was loaded with about 270 ng genomic DNA, equivalent to about 30,000 T cell genomes. Ten immunoSEQ deep assay plates were used to sequence unsorted PBMC genomic DNA. The purified libraries were quantified using a Qubit 3.0 fluorometer, sized with a Bioanalyzer 2100, and then quantified again using the KAPA Library Quantification kit. A separate single-read 150-cycle Illumina NextSeq 550 flow cell was used to sequence each immunoSEQ 96-well plate. The source study handled its data this way. Because the immunoSEQ output held only junctional sequences and lacked quality scores, the filtering could not match the filtering applied to full-length reads. Sequences were annotated with PyIR, a Python wrapper for IgBLAST v1.9, using IMGT germline references to assign V/J genes and CDR3. Any read was removed if the V/J assignment was weak (E-value above 1e-6), the CDR3 was missing, or the read contained stop codons, out-of-frame junctions, or ambiguous translated residues. V3J clonotypes were defined as sequences sharing the same inferred V gene, J gene, and CDR3 amino acid sequence. Percentage overlap between repertoires was calculated by dividing the number of shared unique clonotypes by the size of the smaller repertoire. Repertoire richness was assessed with RTK rarefaction, the Chao1 estimator, and Recon v2.1 estimates of unobserved clonotypes. Not all clones reach the TCRdb copy of this immuneACCESS table, which keeps in-frame sequences only. Checked studies attribute under half of the gap to unresolved V genes and leave the rest unexplained. The V and J calls and clone size come from that table; D and trimming were worked out from the DNA. The sample table shows 450,000 to 500,000 clones, and 81% are seen once. The ten most abundant clones make up roughly 13% of the sample.

Donors were healthy HIV-negative adults with no recently reported acute infections or vaccinations. Every donor was a Caucasian adult residing in Nashville, Tennessee, USA. For unsorted samples, some 90 million PBMCs were counted, and genomic DNA was extracted using the QIAamp DNA Blood Mini kit. Blood was obtained by leukapheresis, after which PBMCs were separated by Ficoll-Histopaque density gradient centrifugation and cryopreserved in liquid nitrogen vapor phase. The receptor comes from a woman aged 35 to 49 in good health. Some clones in this sample may be carry-over from other donors' samples. Sequenced: PBMCs. Recombination joined TRBV4-1 with TRBJ2-1; the D gene cannot be resolved reliably. The DNA sequence is as follows: TGCGCCAGCAGCCAAGATGCTTTTAAGGGGCAGTTCTTC. Its translation reads: CASSQDAFKGQFF.